One sample yielded the 24 T cell receptor beta chains listed below, sequenced in a study of metastatic and nonmetastatic thyroid tumors. TCRdb re-processed the PCR reads through MiXCR. The sample has about 16,000 clones, around 13% seen once; the top ten hold approximately 30%. Each patient went into thyroid surgery without having received any treatment. Sequenced input: blood. All receptors come from a female donor with papillary thyroid cancer or a benign thyroid nodule (not recorded which). Some clones in this sample may be carry-over from other donors' samples.

This clone has at least ten counts. The chain combines TRBV5-5 with TRBJ1-5; TRBD1 agrees at 7 bases. The CDR3 is made up of 15 amino acids. Germline V gene sequence: CDR1 SGHKS, CDR2 YYEKEE (reference sequence). V lost 0 bases, J lost 4 bases, and 4 bases stayed unmatched. The CDR3 here is CASSLGGQQNQPQHF. The CDR3 DNA follows: TGTGCCAGCAGCTTGGGGGGACAGCAGAATCAGCCCCAGCATTTT.

In its sample, this clone was seen a few times. The rearrangement joins TRBV6-2 or TRBV6-3 to TRBJ1-2; D is undetermined. Germline-derived CDR1 and CDR2 are MNHEY and SVGEGT. The CDR3 has 12 residues. V lost 9 bases, J lost 3 bases, and 11 bases lay in between. CDR3 region: CASIELDYGYTF. The CDR3 DNA reads TGTGCCAGTATCGAACTGGACTATGGCTACACCTTC.

This clone showed up many times. The gene calls are TRBV3-1 and TRBJ2-1; weak D call: TRBD2 (6 bases). CDR1 is LGHDT and CDR2 is YNNKEL in the germline V gene (reference sequence). V was pared by 4 bases and J by 4 bases, with 20 bases between. The CDR3 covers 17 residues. The CDR3 loop reads CASSPSEQGGVYNEQFF. In DNA form, the CDR3 reads TGTGCCAGCAGCCCTAGTGAACAAGGAGGGGTTTACAATGAGCAGTTCTTC.

This clone has at least ten counts. This chain connects TRBV2 to TRBJ1-2; D is unresolved. This CDR3 region has 12 residues. Deletions cut 4 bases from V and 4 bases from J, with 7 bases between. CDR1 is SNHLY and CDR2 is FYNNEI in the germline V gene. This chain's CDR3 is CASSAGIYGYTF. CDR3 DNA sequence: TGTGCCAGCAGTGCGGGGATCTATGGCTACACCTTC. Full variable domain (missing parts from reference TRBV2 and TRBJ1-2): EPEVTQTPSHQVTQMGQEVILRCVPISNHLYFYWYRQILGQKVEFLVSFYNNEISEKSEIFDDQFSVERPDGSNFTLKIRSTKLEDSAMYFCASSAGIYGYTFGSGTRLTVV.

This clone was recorded many times. V usage is TRBV12-1 and J usage is TRBJ2-1; the DNA was not compared with TRBD2, the D call given in the table. TRBV12-1 is described as a pseudogene. The CDR3 is made up of 19 amino acids. The CDR3 region is CASSLVGLAKSSPYNEQFF. In DNA, the CDR3 is TGTGCCAGCAGCTTGGTGGGACTAGCAAAGTCTTCGCCCTACAATGAGCAGTTCTTC.

In this sample, this clone is medium-sized (0.01 to 0.1%). The V and J genes are TRBV19 and TRBJ2-1; the D gene is possibly TRBD2 (6 bases). The CDR3 spans 13 residues. The ends were cut back, 5 bases at V and 12 bases at J, with 17 bases in the middle. Germline CDR1 and CDR2: LNHDA and SQIVND (reference sequence). This CDR3 is CASSPRTSTAQFF. The DNA of the CDR3 is TGTGCCAGTAGTCCACGAACTAGCACCGCGCAGTTCTTC.

Sample share makes this clone medium-sized (0.01 to 0.1%). The chain employs TRBV28 and TRBJ1-5; TRBD1 might be the D (6 bases). This CDR3 region has 13 residues. CDR1 and CDR2 (germline): MDHEN, SYDVKM. Deletions cut 7 bases from V and 5 bases from J, with 12 bases between. CDR3 in amino acids: CASNGGGDQPQHF. CDR3 coding DNA: TGTGCCAGCAACGGGGGCGGGGATCAGCCCCAGCATTTT.

There are many counts of this clone. V gene TRBV7-3 combines with J gene TRBJ1-2; D not resolved. The V end lost 1 base, the J end lost 4 bases, and 7 bases lay between the germline ends. Germline CDR1 reads SGHTA; CDR2 reads FQGTGA. The CDR3 is made up of 13 amino acids. Written as DNA, the CDR3 is TGTGCCAGCAGCTTAAGCCCGATCTATGGCTACACCTTC. Encoded protein: CASSLSPIYGYTF. The full variable domain, with the rest looked up from reference TRBV7-3 and TRBJ1-2, is GAGVSQTPSNKVTEKGKYVELRCDPISGHTALYWYRQSLGQGPEFLIYFQGTGAADDSGLPNDRFFAVRPEGSVSTLKIQRTERGDSAVYLCASSLSPIYGYTFGSGTRLTVV.

This clone was counted between two and nine times. The chain employs TRBV5-4 and TRBJ2-7; D is perhaps TRBD2 (6 bases). Trimming took off 2 bases at V and 6 bases at J, with 12 bases between the two ends. The CDR3 covers 13 residues. Germline lookup yields CDR1 SGHNT and CDR2 YYREEE (reference sequence). The CDR3 DNA reads as TGTGCCAGCAGCTTCGGGAGCGGAAGCGAGCAGTACTTC. Its protein is CASSFGSGSEQYF.

This clone rates as medium-sized. The V gene is TRBV2, the J gene TRBJ1-3; a weak D match, TRBD1 (5 bases). This CDR3 is 14 amino acids long. Per the germline V gene, CDR1 is SNHLY and CDR2 is FYNNEI. With 7 bases removed from V and 0 bases from J, the gap between germline ends came to 10 bases. The CDR3 spells CASTRQLSGNTIYF. The CDR3 coding sequence is TGTGCCAGCACCCGACAGCTCTCTGGAAACACCATATATTTT. The whole variable domain, filled in from reference TRBV2 and TRBJ1-3, reads EPEVTQTPSHQVTQMGQEVILRCVPISNHLYFYWYRQILGQKVEFLVSFYNNEISEKSEIFDDQFSVERPDGSNFTLKIRSTKLEDSAMYFCASTRQLSGNTIYFGEGSWLTVV.

This clone was seen repeatedly, ten times or more. This chain connects TRBV9 to TRBJ1-1, with 9 positions matching TRBD1. CDR3 length: 16 amino acids. Germline lookup yields CDR1 SGDLS and CDR2 YYNGEE. Trimming removed 0 bases from V and 11 bases from J; junction bases left unmatched: 14. The CDR3: CASSVDHGTGKISAFF. The CDR3 DNA is TGTGCCAGCAGCGTAGACCACGGGACAGGGAAAATCTCGGCTTTCTTT.

On this clone: A much more abundant neighbour one base away suggests this may be a read error. V gene TRBV30 combines with J gene TRBJ2-5; D call uncertain. Germline V gene lookup returns CDR1 GTSNPN and CDR2 SVGIG (reference sequence). V lost 1 base, J lost 4 bases, and 4 bases lay in between. There are 11 residues in the CDR3. CDR3 DNA: TGTGCCTGGAGTGAAGGAGAGACCCAGTACTTC. Translating it yields CAWSEGETQYF. Looking up the rest from reference TRBV30 and TRBJ2-5 gives the full variable domain: SQTIHQWPATLVQPVGSPLSLECTVEGTSNPNLYWYRQAAGRGLQLLFYSVGIGQISSEVPQNLSASRPQDRQFILSSKKLLLSDSGFYLCAWSEGETQYFGPGTRLLVL.

This clone was seen repeatedly, ten times or more. V usage is TRBV5-1 and J usage is TRBJ1-1; D ambiguous. Germline V gene data show CDR1 as SGHRS and CDR2 as YFSETQ. The CDR3 has 14 amino acids. Trimming took off 0 bases at V and 8 bases at J, with 14 bases between the two ends. The CDR3 bases are TGCGCCAGCAGCTTGGTGTCCGGGTCTCGAGAAGCTTTCTTT. Amino acid sequence: CASSLVSGSREAFF.

This clone was seen at least ten times. The rearrangement links TRBV11-2 to TRBJ2-3; the D gene is possibly TRBD2 (6 bases). V was shortened by 2 bases and J by 2 bases, with 11 bases between the two germline ends. CDR1 SGHAT and CDR2 FQNNGV come from the germline V gene. This CDR3 is 15 amino acids long. The CDR3 loop is CASSLRLADTDTQYF. The CDR3 DNA reads TGTGCCAGCAGCTTACGATTAGCGGACACAGATACGCAGTATTTT.

This clone was detected many times. The rearrangement uses TRBV7-3 and TRBJ2-1, with 16 bases identical to TRBD2. The trim removed 4 bases at V and 9 bases at J, leaving 9 bases unmatched. Germline V gene sequence: CDR1 SGHTA, CDR2 FQGTGA. The CDR3 totals 17 residues. The CDR3 here is CASSSPGLAGGQGEQFF. CDR3 DNA sequence: TGTGCCAGCAGCTCACCGGGACTAGCGGGGGGGCAAGGTGAGCAGTTCTTC.

This clone has more than one count but fewer than ten. V is TRBV28 and J is TRBJ1-2; D is ambiguous. The CDR3 totals 12 residues. Germline V gene sequence: CDR1 MDHEN, CDR2 SYDVKM. V shed 10 bases and J shed 11 bases, with 20 bases lying between them. The CDR3 DNA reads TGTGCCACCCTCCGGTGCAGCCTGGGGTACACCTTC. It is translated as CATLRCSLGYTF.

This clone was seen at least ten times. The gene calls are TRBV20-1 and TRBJ2-1; unclear D gene. V was trimmed by 3 bases and J by 7 bases, leaving 10 bases between them. The CDR3 loop spans 12 amino acids. Per germline, CDR1 DFQATT and CDR2 SNEGSKA (reference sequence). Here the CDR3 DNA reads TGCAGTGCTAGTCCGCTGTTGAATGAGCAGTTCTTC. Amino acid sequence: CSASPLLNEQFF.

This clone has at least ten counts. The chain uses TRBV5-1 and TRBJ2-3; D is possibly TRBD2 (6 bases). The V end lost 1 base, the J end lost 2 bases, and 11 bases lay between the germline ends. The germline V gene encodes CDR1 SGHRS and CDR2 YFSETQ. The CDR3 is made up of 15 amino acids. The CDR3 sequence is CASSLNGGDTDTQYF. DNA of the CDR3: TGCGCCAGCAGCTTGAACGGGGGAGACACAGATACGCAGTATTTT.

Points on this clone: A much larger clone is a single base away; this may be a read error. The identical CDR3 is also encoded by other nucleotide sequences in the sample. The rearrangement links TRBV28 to TRBJ2-7; TRBD2 might be the D (7 bases). V lost 6 bases and J lost 5, with 20 bases in between. Germline lookup yields CDR1 MDHEN and CDR2 SYDVKM. This CDR3 has 15 residues. Here the CDR3 reads CASSTQTGGANEQYF. DNA of the CDR3: TGTGCCAGCAGCACACAAACGGGGGGCGCGAACGAGCAGTACTTC.

This clone was observed at least ten times. This chain connects TRBV7-2 to TRBJ2-5; D may match TRBD1 or TRBD2 (5 bases each). Looked up from germline, CDR1 is SGHTA and CDR2 is FQGNSA. CDR3 length: 16 amino acids. V was trimmed by 3 bases and J by 2 bases, leaving 16 bases between them. The CDR3 sequence is CASSLFGGRTQETQYF. The CDR3 region has the DNA TGTGCCAGCAGCTTGTTTGGGGGACGGACGCAAGAGACCCAGTACTTC. Drawing the rest from reference TRBV7-2 and TRBJ2-5, the complete variable domain is GAGVSQSPSNKVTEKGKDVELRCDPISGHTALYWYRQSLGQGLEFLIYFQGNSAPDKSGLPSDRFSAERTGGSVSTLTIQRTQQEDSAVYLCASSLFGGRTQETQYFGPGTRLLVL.

This clone came up many times. The chain joins TRBV20-1 to TRBJ1-1; no firm D call. The CDR3 runs 11 residues. The germline V and J ends were trimmed by 2 bases and 5 bases, with 6 bases remaining between them. The germline CDR1 and CDR2 sequences are DFQATT and SNEGSKA (reference sequence). CDR3 protein: CSARWVTEAFF. The CDR3 nucleotides are TGCAGTGCTAGATGGGTTACTGAAGCTTTCTTT.

The chain joins TRBV28 to TRBJ2-2; tentatively, D is TRBD1 (7 bases). V was shortened by 8 bases and J by 6 bases, with 10 bases between the two germline ends. The CDR3 is made up of 12 amino acids. Germline-derived CDR1 and CDR2 are MDHEN and SYDVKM. The CDR3 loop is CASAGGSGELFF. The CDR3, as DNA: TGTGCCAGCGCAGGGGGGTCCGGGGAGCTGTTTTTT.

This clone was seen repeatedly, ten times or more. This chain connects TRBV2 to TRBJ2-4, with D perhaps matching TRBD1 (7 bases). Germline V gene data show CDR1 as SNHLY and CDR2 as FYNNEI. V lost 5 bases to trimming and J lost 3 bases, with 14 bases between them. This CDR3 region has 15 residues. CDR3 DNA sequence: TGTGCCAGCAGTTACAGGGGACTCGGCAAAAACATTCAGTACTTC. Protein: CASSYRGLGKNIQYF.

This clone was counted many times. The chain has TRBV11-2 and TRBJ2-7; possibly TRBD1 for D (6 bases). The CDR3 has 14 residues. The V and J ends lost 4 bases and 4 bases respectively, with 14 bases between them. The germline CDR1 and CDR2 sequences are SGHAT and FQNNGV. CDR3 amino acids: CASSYPTRGYEQYF. DNA of the CDR3: TGTGCCAGCAGCTACCCGACAAGGGGGTACGAGCAGTACTTC.